One sample yielded the 12 T cell receptor beta chains listed below, sequenced in a study of cytomegalovirus exposure and HLA in healthy donors. A multiplex PCR was run with 60 Vbeta primers and 13 Jbeta primers. Assay: immunoSEQ multiplex PCR; the TCRdb copy retains only in-frame clones and omits some. This sample yields some 130,000 clones, of which more than 75% are seen a single time; more than 4.5% belongs to the top ten. Sequencing was done on a sample of PBMCs. These receptors were taken from a woman between 25 and 40 years old in good health and CMV-seronegative.

The chain combines TRBV10-1 with TRBJ1-1, with 12 bases identical to TRBD1. Germline V gene lookup returns CDR1 WNHNN and CDR2 SYGVQD (reference sequence). Trimming cost V 7 bases and J 0 bases; bases outside gene matches: 12. The CDR3 is 18 residues long. In DNA form, the CDR3 reads TGCGCCAGCAATGACCGGGACAGGGGGCGATGGGTGAACACTGAAGCTTTCTTT. Amino acids: CASNDRDRGRWVNTEAFF.

The chain couples TRBV5-6 to TRBJ2-7; TRBD2 is a possible D gene (6 bases). Trimming stripped 0 bases from V and 1 base from J, with 11 bases between. Germline CDR1 reads SGHDT; CDR2 reads YYEEEE. The length of the CDR3 is 15 residues. The CDR3 sequence is CASSLGPSASYEQYF. CDR3 nucleotide sequence: TGTGCCAGCAGCTTGGGTCCTAGCGCTTCCTACGAGCAGTACTTC.

This clone appeared once. The chain uses TRBV19 and TRBJ2-5; a weak D match, TRBD1 (5 bases). Germline lookup yields CDR1 LNHDA and CDR2 SQIVND (reference sequence). This CDR3 has 16 residues. With 1 base removed from V and 5 bases from J, the gap between germline ends came to 17 bases. As DNA, the CDR3 is TGTGCCAGTAGTATAGCTCTGGGGCAGGGCCAGGAGACCCAGTACTTC. Translating it yields CASSIALGQGQETQYF.

CDR3 bases: TGTGCCAGCCGTAACCGGCCATCAAGGGGTATCACCGGGGAGCTGTTTTTT. It specifies CASRNRPSRGITGELFF. The chain links TRBV11-2 to TRBJ2-2; D possibly corresponds to TRBD1 (5 bases). Germline CDR1 reads SGHAT; CDR2 reads FQNNGV. Deletions cut 8 bases from V and 4 bases from J, with 23 bases between. This CDR3 is built from 17 residues.

The CDR3 nucleotides are TGTGCCAGTAGTAGAGCCGGGACAGCGTCCTATGGCTACACCTTC. Encoded protein: CASSRAGTASYGYTF. The chain couples TRBV19 to TRBJ1-2, with TRBD1 matching over 7 bases. This CDR3 is built from 15 residues. Germline values: CDR1 LNHDA, CDR2 SQIVND (reference sequence). V trimming: 4 bases; J trimming: 4 bases; junction bases outside the gene matches: 9.

This clone was seen a handful of times. The V gene is TRBV7-3, the J gene TRBJ2-1; 10 bases are a match to TRBD2. CDR3 size: 15 residues. Germline assignment: CDR1 SGHTA and CDR2 FQGTGA. The V and J ends lost 1 base and 8 bases, in that order; junction bases with no gene match: 5. CDR3 sequence: CASSLNPSGSHEQFF. CDR3 sequence (DNA): TGTGCCAGCAGCTTAAACCCTAGCGGGAGCCATGAGCAGTTCTTC.

In DNA form, the CDR3 reads TGTGCCAGCAGCTTGGTTATGACAGGGATCTACACCTTC. It codes for CASSLVMTGIYTF. The rearrangement uses TRBV5-4 and TRBJ1-2; 7 positions match TRBD1. The CDR3 spans 13 residues. Per germline, CDR1 SGHNT and CDR2 YYREEE (reference sequence). The ends lost 0 bases at V and 10 bases at J; junction bases unmatched: 6. Full variable domain (outside the CDR3, taken from reference TRBV5-4 and TRBJ1-2): ETGVTQSPTHLIKTRGQQVTLRCSSQSGHNTVSWYQQALGQGPQFIFQYYREEENGRGNFPPRFSGLQFPNYSSELNVNALELDDSALYLCASSLVMTGIYTFGSGTRLTVV.

This clone was recorded once. This chain uses TRBV7-8 with TRBJ2-7, with 9 bases aligning to TRBD1. Germline loops: CDR1 SGHVS, CDR2 FQNEAQ. This CDR3 has 14 residues. V shed 7 bases, J shed 3 bases, and the junction held 7 bases outside the gene matches. CDR3 bases: TGTGCCAGCACCAGGGGGACAGGGTTCTACGAGCAGTACTTC. Translating gives CASTRGTGFYEQYF.

This chain connects TRBV5-1 to TRBJ1-1, with 7 positions matching TRBD1. The V segment lost 4 bases and the J segment 0 bases; nucleotides outside the gene matches: 3. The CDR3 extends over 14 amino acids. Germline V gene lookup returns CDR1 SGHRS and CDR2 YFSETQ. CDR3 residues: CASSRQGMNTEAFF. DNA for the CDR3: TGCGCCAGCAGCCGACAGGGTATGAACACTGAAGCTTTCTTT.

DNA for the CDR3: TGTGCCAGCAGCTTGGATGTCAGGGTGACTGAAGCTTTCTTT. It encodes CASSLDVRVTEAFF. This chain joins TRBV5-5 and TRBJ1-1; D possibly corresponds to TRBD1 (5 bases). The germline V gene encodes CDR1 SGHKS and CDR2 YYEKEE (reference sequence). The CDR3 has 14 residues. V lost 0 bases to trimming and J lost 5 bases, with 11 bases between them.

This clone was detected a few times. The chain recombines TRBV19 with TRBJ1-2, with D unclear. The CDR3 spans 15 residues. V lost 3 bases, J lost 8 bases, and 19 bases lay in between. Per the germline V gene, CDR1 is LNHDA and CDR2 is SQIVND (reference sequence). The CDR3, as DNA: TGTGCCAGTAGTATGAGGCCGAGCGGTGGAGAAGGCTACACCTTC. As protein: CASSMRPSGGEGYTF.

The rearrangement uses TRBV7-9 and TRBJ1-5, with 8 bases matching TRBD1. V was pared by 4 bases and J by 0 bases, with 5 bases of the junction left unmatched. CDR3 length equals 16 residues. Per germline, CDR1 SEHNR and CDR2 FQNEAQ (reference sequence). The CDR3 coding sequence is TGTGCCAGCAGCTCTACAGGGGGTAGTAGCAATCAGCCCCAGCATTTT. This encodes CASSSTGGSSNQPQHF.